The present T cell receptor beta chain was sequenced within a study of CD8+ T cells in alopecia areata. Isolated RNA was reverse transcribed into cDNA used as the sequencing template. Repertoires were generated with immunoSEQ multiplex PCR, while TCRdb's copy carries only in-frame clones and drops some. The sample records just over 150,000 clones, roughly 65% being singletons. Treatment specified: oral pan-JAK inhibitor, 5-10 mg twice daily. The sample holds a few counts of this clone. This clonotype originated in a human donor with alopecia areata. Sequences were derived from CD4+ T cells sorted from blood, sampled at week 4, from a patient treated with tofacitinib.

The CDR3 coding sequence is TGTGCCAGTACCTCGGACACGTGGAATCAGCCCCAGCATTTT. This sequence encodes CASTSDTWNQPQHF. The gene calls are TRBV19 and TRBJ1-5; D is perhaps TRBD1 (5 bases). The CDR3 extends over 14 amino acids. V was pared by 7 bases and J by 4 bases, with 14 bases between. The germline gives CDR1 LNHDA, CDR2 SQIVND (reference sequence).